The 2 T cell receptor beta chains reported below all come from one sample, sequenced in a study of CD8+ T cells in alopecia areata. Extracted RNA was reverse transcribed, and the resulting cDNA served as sequencing template. Profiling relied on immunoSEQ multiplex PCR, and the TCRdb table lists in-frame clones only, not all of them. The data contain around 100,000 clones, just over 70% of them singletons. Treatment reported: oral pan-JAK inhibitor, 5-10 mg twice daily. Sequenced material: CD8+ T cells sorted from blood, taken around week 44, from a patient treated with tofacitinib. These receptors were obtained from a human donor with alopecia areata.

The chain carries TRBV6-1 and TRBJ1-2, with 7 bases that match TRBD1. V lost 3 bases to trimming and J lost 8 bases; unmatched junction nucleotides: 9. The CDR3 has 14 amino acids. Germline lookup yields CDR1 MNHNS and CDR2 SASEGT. CDR3 in amino acids: CASSDLDRPYGYTF. Written as DNA, the CDR3 is TGTGCCAGCAGTGATTTGGACAGGCCCTACGGCTACACCTTC.

This chain uses TRBV6-4 with TRBJ2-1; 7 bases fit TRBD1. CDR3 size: 13 residues. Germline trimming cut 6 bases from V and 7 bases from J; bases unmatched to any gene: 6. From germline, CDR1 is MRHNA and CDR2 SNTAGT. CDR3 amino acids: CASSAGTENEQFF. The CDR3 DNA follows: TGTGCCAGCAGCGCCGGGACAGAGAATGAGCAGTTCTTC.